This TCR beta chain was found in a study of cytomegalovirus exposure and HLA in healthy donors. The PCR ran on 60 Vbeta and 13 Jbeta primers. This table comes from immunoSEQ multiplex PCR, and its TCRdb copy is limited to in-frame clones, with some not included. Among more than 85,000 clones listed, about 75% were seen once. Broader study findings: The productive fraction for most TCR beta V segments was about 90% or about 30% in an earlier analysis. Specificity for CMV antigens was confirmed in vitro for three of the CMV-associated chains. Published work reported that the classifier diagnosed cytomegalovirus status with high specificity and sensitivity. Highly shared sequence variants in one cluster were likely a sequencing artifact.

A word on this clone: What it binds is unknown.

The sequence was collected from a woman under 30 in good health and CMV-seropositive. Material for sequencing was PBMCs.

The CDR3 spells CASLYRGGETQYF. In DNA, the CDR3 is TGTGCCAGCCTTTACAGGGGGGGAGAGACCCAGTACTTC. This chain connects TRBV5-6 to TRBJ2-5; possible D gene TRBD1, 8 bases. CDR1 and CDR2 (germline): SGHDT, YYEEEE. The germline V and J ends were trimmed by 7 bases and 4 bases, with 14 bases remaining between them. The CDR3 loop spans 13 amino acids.